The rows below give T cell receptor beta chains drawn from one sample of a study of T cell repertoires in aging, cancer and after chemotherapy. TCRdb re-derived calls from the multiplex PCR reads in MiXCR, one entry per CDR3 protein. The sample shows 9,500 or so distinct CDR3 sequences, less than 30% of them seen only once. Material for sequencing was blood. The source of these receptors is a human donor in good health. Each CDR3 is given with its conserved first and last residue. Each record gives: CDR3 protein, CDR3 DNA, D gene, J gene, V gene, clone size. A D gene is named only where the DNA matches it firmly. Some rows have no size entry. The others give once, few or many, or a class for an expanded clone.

CASSYSTYNEKLFF TGTGCCAGCAGTTACAGCACATATAATGAAAAACTGTTTTTT . TRBJ1-4 TRBV6-5 medium-sized
CSVDPRAETFTDTQYF TGCAGCGTTGACCCGCGAGCGGAAACCTTCACAGATACGCAGTATTTT . TRBJ2-3 TRBV29-1 medium-sized
CASSLWQGTDTQYF TGTGCCAGCAGTTTATGGCAGGGTACAGATACGCAGTATTTT . TRBJ2-3 TRBV27 .
CASREDRGTGGYTF TGTGCCAGCAGAGAGGACAGGGGGACGGGGGGCTACACCTTC TRBD1 TRBJ1-2 TRBV12-3/TRBV12-4 .
CASSRVATTSYEQYF TGTGCCAGCAGCCGGGTGGCCACCACTTCCTACGAGCAGTACTTC . TRBJ2-7 TRBV7-9 .
CASNSPQGGDGAQYF TGTGCCAGCAATTCCCCGCAGGGTGGGGACGGGGCGCAGTATTTT . TRBJ2-3 TRBV28 .
CASSLGVAEPTDTQYF TGTGCCAGCAGCTTAGGTGTAGCGGAGCCCACAGATACGCAGTATTTT . TRBJ2-3 TRBV7-6 .
CASSLPGQVAYGYTF TGTGCCAGCAGCTTGCCGGGACAGGTGGCCTATGGCTACACCTTC TRBD1 TRBJ1-2 TRBV5-4 .
CASSMTSGGNTDTQYF TGTGCCAGTAGTATGACTAGCGGGGGAAACACAGATACGCAGTATTTT TRBD2 TRBJ2-3 TRBV19 .
CASSLAGVVHEQYF TGTGCCAGCAGCTTAGCGGGAGTGGTACACGAGCAGTACTTC . TRBJ2-7 TRBV7-2 .
CASSRRDSLGSSLLYEQYF TGTGCCAGCAGCAGAAGGGACAGCCTGGGGTCGAGTCTGCTCTACGAGCAGTACTTC TRBD1 TRBJ2-7 TRBV6-1 .
CASSLDPDTYGYTF TGTGCCAGCAGTTTAGACCCTGACACCTATGGCTACACCTTC . TRBJ1-2 TRBV27 medium-sized
CASSLGAGGPNEQFF TGTGCCAGCAGCCTAGGGGCGGGAGGGCCCAATGAGCAGTTCTTC TRBD2 TRBJ2-1 TRBV7-6 medium-sized
CSVYRVRNEQFF TGCAGTGTATACAGGGTGCGCAATGAGCAGTTCTTC . TRBJ2-1 TRBV20-1 .
CASRTRGQGSYEQYF TGTGCCAGCCGAACCCGGGGACAGGGATCCTACGAGCAGTACTTC TRBD1 TRBJ2-7 TRBV27 medium-sized
CASGSRLAGSGELFF TGTGCCAGCGGCTCGAGACTAGCGGGAAGCGGGGAGCTGTTTTTT TRBD2 TRBJ2-2 TRBV2 .
CASNPGQTYEQYF TGTGCCAGCAACCCGGGACAAACCTACGAGCAGTACTTC . TRBJ2-7 TRBV6-5 .
CASTSGGGDTGELFF TGTGCCAGCACCTCCGGCGGCGGCGACACCGGGGAGCTGTTTTTT . TRBJ2-2 TRBV28 .
CAISESKVSGRLSYNEQFF TGTGCCATCAGTGAGTCGAAGGTTAGCGGGAGGTTATCCTACAATGAGCAGTTCTTC TRBD2 TRBJ2-1 TRBV10-3 .
CASSYGRANQPQHF TGTGCCAGCAGTTATGGCAGGGCCAATCAGCCCCAGCATTTT . TRBJ1-5 TRBV6-6 few
CATSRTSGSTDTQYF TGTGCCACCAGCAGGACTAGCGGGAGCACAGATACGCAGTATTTT TRBD2 TRBJ2-3 TRBV15 .
CASSVEGFDEQFF TGTGCCAGCAGTGTGGAGGGGTTCGATGAGCAGTTCTTC . TRBJ2-1 TRBV6-1 few
CASSEGWDREANEQFF TGTGCCAGCAGTGAAGGTTGGGACCGCGAGGCGAATGAGCAGTTCTTC . TRBJ2-1 TRBV6-5 .
CASRGDRGRAGANVLTF TGTGCCAGCAGGGGGGACAGGGGGCGAGCTGGGGCCAACGTCCTGACTTTC TRBD1 TRBJ2-6 TRBV6-5 medium-sized
CAWGTGTYEQYF TGTGCCTGGGGGACAGGAACCTACGAGCAGTACTTC TRBD1 TRBJ2-7 TRBV30 medium-sized
CASSRQSNQPQHF TGTGCCAGCAGTAGGCAGAGCAATCAGCCCCAGCATTTT . TRBJ1-5 TRBV28 few
CASSAGQGYEQYF TGTGCCAGTAGTGCAGGACAGGGCTACGAGCAGTACTTC TRBD1 TRBJ2-7 TRBV19 medium-sized
CASQLWGEWGEQFF TGTGCCAGCCAGCTTTGGGGGGAGTGGGGTGAGCAGTTCTTC . TRBJ2-1 TRBV28 .
CSATDRDLYQPQHF TGCAGTGCTACCGACAGGGACCTATATCAGCCCCAGCATTTT TRBD1 TRBJ1-5 TRBV20-1 .
CAPCEGAEQYF TGCGCCCCCTGCGAGGGGGCCGAGCAGTACTTC TRBD1 TRBJ2-7 TRBV10-1 few
CASSQEGSSYNEQFF TGTGCCAGCAGCCAGGAGGGGTCCTCCTACAATGAGCAGTTCTTC . TRBJ2-1 TRBV7-9 few
CSARGGDRSNQPQHF TGCAGTGCTAGAGGCGGGGACAGATCCAATCAGCCCCAGCATTTT TRBD1 TRBJ1-5 TRBV20-1 .
CASSLRDPFGGDTDTQYF TGTGCCAGCAGTTTAAGGGACCCGTTCGGAGGAGACACAGATACGCAGTATTTT . TRBJ2-3 TRBV27 .
CASSLGQDPYGYTF TGCGCCAGCAGCCTTGGACAGGACCCCTATGGCTACACCTTC TRBD1 TRBJ1-2 TRBV5-1 .
CASSRDFLYNEQFF TGTGCCAGCAGTCGGGACTTCTTATACAATGAGCAGTTCTTC . TRBJ2-1 TRBV11-3 few
CASSPVASGNRRGNEQFF TGTGCCAGCTCACCAGTAGCTAGCGGGAACAGGAGGGGCAATGAGCAGTTCTTC TRBD2 TRBJ2-1 TRBV18 .
CASSLGSYNEQFF TGTGCCAGCAGCTTGGGCAGCTACAATGAGCAGTTCTTC . TRBJ2-1 TRBV7-9 .
CASSAGTTLSEQYF TGTGCCAGCAGCGCCGGGACTACTTTGTCCGAGCAGTACTTC TRBD2 TRBJ2-7 TRBV7-9 few
CSAYPGQSPDGYTF TGCAGTGCTTACCCGGGACAGTCTCCGGATGGCTACACCTTC TRBD1 TRBJ1-2 TRBV20-1 medium-sized
CASSLAGQGLGEQYF TGTGCCAGCAGTCTAGCGGGACAGGGGCTCGGCGAGCAGTACTTC . TRBJ2-7 TRBV27 medium-sized
CAISESGEQYF TGTGCCATCAGTGAGTCGGGGGAGCAGTACTTC . TRBJ2-7 TRBV10-3 .
CASSQEPRVSDGYTF TGTGCCAGCAGCCAAGAGCCCAGGGTCTCGGATGGCTACACCTTC . TRBJ1-2 TRBV4-2 few
CASSPQEVLTDTQYF TGTGCCAGCTCACCACAAGAGGTACTCACAGATACGCAGTATTTT . TRBJ2-3 TRBV18 .